One and the same sample provided the 12 T cell receptor beta chains below, sequenced in a study of shared clonotypes between healthy human individuals. Clones were sequenced by immunoSEQ multiplex PCR, and TCRdb holds only the in-frame ones, with some missing. The table has over 850,000 clones, approximately 80% seen once; the top ten hold 0.5% to 0.6%. Sequenced sample: memory CD4+ T cells from PBMCs. Subset noted: CD45RA-negative fraction. The source is a young man in good health. Some clones in this sample may be carry-over from other donors' samples.

The V and J genes are TRBV29-1 and TRBJ2-6; weak D call: TRBD2 (6 bases). V was cut by 6 bases and J by 2 bases, with 14 bases left in between. The germline V gene has CDR1 SQVTM and CDR2 ANQGSEA. CDR3 length: 15 amino acids. The CDR3 coding sequence is TGCAGCGTGGGGGACGGGGGAGCTGGGGCCAACGTCCTGACTTTC. It translates to CSVGDGGAGANVLTF.

The V call is TRBV27, the J call TRBJ2-7, with TRBD2 matching 7 bases. The trim removed 5 bases at V and 2 bases at J, leaving 9 bases unmatched. The CDR3 has 15 residues. The germline V gene has CDR1 MNHEY and CDR2 SMNVEV (reference sequence). The CDR3 protein is CASSRSSAGTYEQYF. Written as DNA, the CDR3 is TGTGCCAGCAGTCGGAGTTCAGCGGGAACCTACGAGCAGTACTTC.

Comment on this clone: The same CDR3 also results from other DNA sequences found in this sample. As DNA, the CDR3 is TGTGCCAGCAGTCCTGGGACAAACACTGAAGCTTTCTTT. The encoded protein is CASSPGTNTEAFF. The chain uses TRBV7-3 and TRBJ1-1; D might be TRBD1 (6 bases). The CDR3 is made up of 13 amino acids. Germline CDR1 and CDR2: SGHTA and FQGTGA. The ends were cut back, 6 bases at V and 2 bases at J, with 10 bases in the middle.

This clone was observed a handful of times. V and J are TRBV18 and TRBJ2-5; D gene ambiguous. With 3 bases removed from V and 5 bases from J, the gap between germline ends came to 10 bases. CDR1 is KGHSH and CDR2 is LQKENI in the germline V gene. The CDR3 sequence is 13 residues long. The CDR3 loop is CASSPTTRETQYF. CDR3 in DNA: TGTGCCAGCTCACCCACTACACGGGAGACCCAGTACTTC.

This chain links TRBV11-3 with TRBJ2-2, with TRBD2 identical over 10 bases. This CDR3 spans 14 amino acids. Germline V CDR1 and CDR2: SGHNT, YENEEA. The V gene end was trimmed by 7 bases and the J gene end by 4 bases; junction bases not matched to a gene: 3. The CDR3 loop is CASTKREGTGELFF. The CDR3 region has the DNA TGTGCCAGCACTAAGCGGGAGGGCACCGGGGAGCTGTTTTTT.

The chain is built from TRBV28 and TRBJ2-7; TRBD1 is a possible D gene (6 bases). Between the trimmed V and J ends, which lost 4 bases and 9 bases, there was a span of 19 bases. There are 14 residues in the CDR3. The V gene's germline CDR1 is MDHEN and CDR2 SYDVKM. CDR3 region: CASSSRPGEHGQYF. CDR3 in DNA: TGTGCCAGCAGTTCCCGCCCAGGGGAGCATGGGCAGTACTTC.

The count of this clone is one. The chain is built from TRBV7-2 and TRBJ1-5; D perhaps matches TRBD1 (5 bases). The V gene's germline CDR1 is SGHTA and CDR2 FQGNSA. The ends were cut back, 5 bases at V and 4 bases at J, with 15 bases in the middle. This CDR3 has 15 amino acids. In DNA, the CDR3 is TGTGCCAGCAGCCCCGGTTTGGGGCGGAATCAGCCCCAGCATTTT. This codes for CASSPGLGRNQPQHF.

The J gene is TRBJ2-1, the V gene TRBV25-1, with D tentatively TRBD1 or TRBD2 (5 bases each). Germline CDR1 MGHDK, CDR2 SYGVNS. Trimming stripped 2 bases from V and 2 bases from J, with 16 bases between. The CDR3 has 17 amino acids. The CDR3 reads CASSEVPGPHAYNEQFF. CDR3 in DNA: TGTGCCAGCAGTGAAGTCCCGGGACCTCACGCCTACAATGAGCAGTTCTTC.

For the CDR3, the DNA is TGTGCCAGCAGTCATTTTGCTGAGCAGTTCTTC. Protein sequence: CASSHFAEQFF. The chain recombines TRBV27 with TRBJ2-1; D is uncertain. This CDR3 contains 11 residues. V was shortened by 5 bases and J by 9 bases, with 8 bases between the two germline ends. Germline V gene sequence: CDR1 MNHEY, CDR2 SMNVEV (reference sequence).

This sequence joins TRBV28 and TRBJ2-1, with D perhaps matching TRBD1 or TRBD2 (5 bases each). The V end lost 3 bases, the J end lost 0 bases, and 12 bases lay between the germline ends. Looked up from germline, CDR1 is MDHEN and CDR2 is SYDVKM. CDR3 length: 16 residues. The CDR3 loop reads CASSFGGQRSYNEQFF. In DNA form, the CDR3 reads TGTGCCAGCAGTTTTGGGGGTCAACGCTCCTACAATGAGCAGTTCTTC.

CDR3 DNA: TGTGCCAGCAGTTGGGACAGGGGGCCCGGAAACACCATATATTTT. This translates into CASSWDRGPGNTIYF. This sequence joins TRBV28 and TRBJ1-3; 12 nucleotides align to TRBD1. V shed 4 bases and J 4 bases; nucleotides not matched to a gene: 2. Germline assignment: CDR1 MDHEN and CDR2 SYDVKM. This CDR3 has 15 residues.

The table lists this clone with a few counts. The genes are TRBV19 and TRBJ1-5; D unresolved. The CDR3 extends over 13 amino acids. V was shortened by 7 bases and J by 6 bases, with 13 bases between the two germline ends. Germline V gene sequence: CDR1 LNHDA, CDR2 SQIVND (reference sequence). The CDR3 region has the DNA TGTGCCAGTATGAAGGACCGCGGTCAGCCCCAGCATTTT. Residues: CASMKDRGQPQHF. The full variable domain, in which reference TRBV19 and TRBJ1-5 provide the parts outside the CDR3, is DGGITQSPKYLFRKEGQNVTLSCEQNLNHDAMYWYRQDPGQGLRLIYYSQIVNDFQKGDIAEGYSVSREKKESFPLTVTSAQKNPTAFYLCASMKDRGQPQHFGDGTRLSIL.